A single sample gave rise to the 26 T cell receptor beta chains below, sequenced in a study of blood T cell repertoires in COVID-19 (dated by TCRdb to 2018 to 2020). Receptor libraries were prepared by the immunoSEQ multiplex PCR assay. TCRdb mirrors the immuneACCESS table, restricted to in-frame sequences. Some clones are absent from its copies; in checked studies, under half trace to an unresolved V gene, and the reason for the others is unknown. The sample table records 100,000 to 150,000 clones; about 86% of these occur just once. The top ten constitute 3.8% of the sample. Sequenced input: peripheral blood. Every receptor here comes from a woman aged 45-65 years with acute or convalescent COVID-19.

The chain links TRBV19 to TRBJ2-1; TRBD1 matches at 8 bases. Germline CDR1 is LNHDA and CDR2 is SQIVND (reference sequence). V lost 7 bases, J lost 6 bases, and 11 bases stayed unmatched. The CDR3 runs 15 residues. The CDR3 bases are TGTGCCAGTAAGTTCGGACAGGGATCCGGCAATGAGCAGTTCTTC. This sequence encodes CASKFGQGSGNEQFF.

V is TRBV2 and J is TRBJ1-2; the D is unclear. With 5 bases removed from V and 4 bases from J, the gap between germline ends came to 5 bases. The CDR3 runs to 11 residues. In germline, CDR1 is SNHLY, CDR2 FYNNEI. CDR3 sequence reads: CASSLGYGYTF. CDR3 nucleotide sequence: TGTGCCAGCAGTCTCGGCTATGGCTACACCTTC. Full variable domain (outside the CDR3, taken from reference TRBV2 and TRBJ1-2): EPEVTQTPSHQVTQMGQEVILRCVPISNHLYFYWYRQILGQKVEFLVSFYNNEISEKSEIFDDQFSVERPDGSNFTLKIRSTKLEDSAMYFCASSLGYGYTFGSGTRLTVV.

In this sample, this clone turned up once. The CDR3 spells CAWSRPGTTQETQYF. Here the CDR3 DNA reads TGTGCCTGGAGCCGCCCGGGGACTACTCAAGAGACCCAGTACTTC. The rearrangement joins TRBV30 to TRBJ2-5, with TRBD2 identical over 7 bases. CDR1 GTSNPN and CDR2 SVGIG come from the germline V gene (reference sequence). Germline trimming cut 3 bases from V and 2 bases from J; bases unmatched to any gene: 9. The CDR3 extends over 15 amino acids.

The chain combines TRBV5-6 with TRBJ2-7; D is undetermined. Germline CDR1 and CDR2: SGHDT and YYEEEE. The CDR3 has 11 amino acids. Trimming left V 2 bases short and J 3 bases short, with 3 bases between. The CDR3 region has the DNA TGTGCCAGCAGCTTTAACTACGAGCAGTACTTC. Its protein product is CASSFNYEQYF. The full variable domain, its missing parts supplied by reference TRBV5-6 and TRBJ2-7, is DAGVTQSPTHLIKTRGQQVTLRCSPKSGHDTVSWYQQALGQGPQFIFQYYEEEERQRGNFPDRFSGHQFPNYSSELNVNALLLGDSALYLCASSFNYEQYFGPGTRLTVT.

This CDR3 is CASSNLGEQYF. As DNA, the CDR3 is TGTGCCAGCAGTAACCTCGGGGAGCAGTACTTC. The chain uses TRBV6-5 and TRBJ2-7; unclear D gene. CDR1 MNHEY and CDR2 SVGAGI come from the germline V gene. Trimming left V 5 bases short and J 7 bases short, with 9 bases between. The CDR3 sequence is 11 residues long.

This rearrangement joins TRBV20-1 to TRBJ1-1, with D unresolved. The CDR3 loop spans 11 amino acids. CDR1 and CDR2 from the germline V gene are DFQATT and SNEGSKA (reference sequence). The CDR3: CRADSNTEAFF. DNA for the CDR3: TGCAGGGCCGATTCGAACACTGAAGCTTTCTTT.

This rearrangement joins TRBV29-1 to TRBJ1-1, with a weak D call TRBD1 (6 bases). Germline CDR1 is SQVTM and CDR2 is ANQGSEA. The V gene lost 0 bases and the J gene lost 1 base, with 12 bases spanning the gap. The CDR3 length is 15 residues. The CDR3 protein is CSVEDGGYQNTEAFF. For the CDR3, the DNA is TGCAGCGTTGAAGATGGGGGCTATCAGAACACTGAAGCTTTCTTT.

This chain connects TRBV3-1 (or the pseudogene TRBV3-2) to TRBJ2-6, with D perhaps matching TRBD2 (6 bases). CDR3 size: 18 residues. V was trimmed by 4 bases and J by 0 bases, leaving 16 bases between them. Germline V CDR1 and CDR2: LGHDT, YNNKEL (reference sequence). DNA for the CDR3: TGTGCCAGCAGCCCGGGCGCGGGGCTGCTCTCTGGGGCCAACGTCCTGACTTTC. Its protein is CASSPGAGLLSGANVLTF.

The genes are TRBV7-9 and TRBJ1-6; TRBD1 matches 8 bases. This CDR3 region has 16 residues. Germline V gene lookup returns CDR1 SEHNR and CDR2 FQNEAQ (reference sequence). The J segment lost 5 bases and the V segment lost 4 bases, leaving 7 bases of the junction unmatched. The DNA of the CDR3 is TGTGCCAGCAGCTATCCCGGGACAGGAAATAATTCACCCCTCCACTTT. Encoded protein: CASSYPGTGNNSPLHF.

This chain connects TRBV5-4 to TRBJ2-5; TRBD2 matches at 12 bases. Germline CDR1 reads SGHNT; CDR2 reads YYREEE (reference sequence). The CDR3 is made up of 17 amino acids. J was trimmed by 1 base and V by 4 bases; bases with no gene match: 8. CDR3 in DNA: TGTGCCAGCAGCGGAAGGACTAGCGGGACCCTCCAAGAGACCCAGTACTTC. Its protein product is CASSGRTSGTLQETQYF.

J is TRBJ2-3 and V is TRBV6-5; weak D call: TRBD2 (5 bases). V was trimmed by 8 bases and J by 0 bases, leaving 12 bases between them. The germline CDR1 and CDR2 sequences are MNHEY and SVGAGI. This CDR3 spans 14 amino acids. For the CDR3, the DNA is TGTGCCAGCCACAGAGGGCCGAGCACAGATACGCAGTATTTT. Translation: CASHRGPSTDTQYF.

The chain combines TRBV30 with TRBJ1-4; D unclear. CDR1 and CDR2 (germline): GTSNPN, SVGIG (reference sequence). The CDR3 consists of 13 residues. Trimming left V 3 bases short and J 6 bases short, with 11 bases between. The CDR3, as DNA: TGTGCCTGGAGCCCCCGGCGGGATGAAAAACTGTTTTTT. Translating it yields CAWSPRRDEKLFF.

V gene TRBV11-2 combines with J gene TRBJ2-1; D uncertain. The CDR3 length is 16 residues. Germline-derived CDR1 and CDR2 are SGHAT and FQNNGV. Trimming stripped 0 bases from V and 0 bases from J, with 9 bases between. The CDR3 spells CASSLDLVVSYNEQFF. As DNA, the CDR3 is TGTGCCAGCAGCTTAGATTTAGTGGTCTCCTACAATGAGCAGTTCTTC.

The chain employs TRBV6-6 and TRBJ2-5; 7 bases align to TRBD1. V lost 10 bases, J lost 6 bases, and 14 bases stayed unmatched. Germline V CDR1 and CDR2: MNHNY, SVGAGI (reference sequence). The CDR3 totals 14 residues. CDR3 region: CAIAPSRQGKTQYF. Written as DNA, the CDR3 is TGTGCCATCGCTCCCTCAAGACAGGGAAAGACCCAGTACTTC.

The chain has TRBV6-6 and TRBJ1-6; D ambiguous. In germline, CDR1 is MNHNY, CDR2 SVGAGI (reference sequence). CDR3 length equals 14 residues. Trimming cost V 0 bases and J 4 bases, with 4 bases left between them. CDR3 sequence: CASSYSNYNSPLHF. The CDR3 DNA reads TGTGCCAGCAGTTACTCCAATTATAATTCACCCCTCCACTTT.

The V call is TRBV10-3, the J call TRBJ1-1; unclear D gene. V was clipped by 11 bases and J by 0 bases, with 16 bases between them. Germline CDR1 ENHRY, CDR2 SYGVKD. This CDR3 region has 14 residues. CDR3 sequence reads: CAAKESDLNTEAFF. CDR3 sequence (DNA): TGTGCCGCCAAGGAGTCAGACCTGAACACTGAAGCTTTCTTT.

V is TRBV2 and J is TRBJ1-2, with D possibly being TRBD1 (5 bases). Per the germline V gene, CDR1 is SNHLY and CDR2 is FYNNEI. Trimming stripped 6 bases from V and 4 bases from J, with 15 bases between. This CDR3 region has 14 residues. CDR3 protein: CASSGAGRTYGYTF. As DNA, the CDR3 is TGTGCCAGCAGCGGCGCAGGGCGAACCTATGGCTACACCTTC.

In DNA, the CDR3 is TGTGCCAGCAGTTACCCGCCGACAGGGAAGGGTACTGAAGCTTTCTTT. It is translated as CASSYPPTGKGTEAFF. The V gene is TRBV6-6, the J gene TRBJ1-1, with TRBD1 identical over 7 bases. Germline assignment: CDR1 MNHNY and CDR2 SVGAGI (reference sequence). Germline trimming cut 2 bases from V and 5 bases from J; bases unmatched to any gene: 11. This CDR3 spans 16 amino acids.

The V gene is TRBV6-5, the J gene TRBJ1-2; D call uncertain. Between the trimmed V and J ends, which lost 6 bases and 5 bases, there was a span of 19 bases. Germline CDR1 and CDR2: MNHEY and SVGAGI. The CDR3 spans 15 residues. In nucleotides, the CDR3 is TGTGCCAGCAGGAACTCCGGGGAGGGTCCGTATGGCTACACCTTC. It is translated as CASRNSGEGPYGYTF.

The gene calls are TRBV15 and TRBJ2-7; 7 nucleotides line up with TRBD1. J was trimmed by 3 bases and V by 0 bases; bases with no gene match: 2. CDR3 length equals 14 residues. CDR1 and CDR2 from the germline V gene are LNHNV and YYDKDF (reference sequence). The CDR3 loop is CATSRDPGGYEQYF. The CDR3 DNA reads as TGTGCCACCAGCAGAGATCCAGGGGGCTACGAGCAGTACTTC.

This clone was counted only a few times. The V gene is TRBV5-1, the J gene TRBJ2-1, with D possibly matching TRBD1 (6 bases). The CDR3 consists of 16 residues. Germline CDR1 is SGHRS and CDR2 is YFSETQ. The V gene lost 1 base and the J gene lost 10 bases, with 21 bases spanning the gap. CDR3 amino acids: CASSLLVQGPGEEQFF. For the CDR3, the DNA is TGCGCCAGCAGCTTGCTTGTACAGGGACCCGGAGAGGAGCAGTTCTTC.

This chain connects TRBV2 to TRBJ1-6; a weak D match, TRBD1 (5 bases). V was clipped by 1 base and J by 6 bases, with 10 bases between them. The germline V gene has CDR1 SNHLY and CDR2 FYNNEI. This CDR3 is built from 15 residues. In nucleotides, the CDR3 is TGTGCCAGCAGTGAAGATGGTCAGGGTAATTCACCCCTCCACTTT. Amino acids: CASSEDGQGNSPLHF.

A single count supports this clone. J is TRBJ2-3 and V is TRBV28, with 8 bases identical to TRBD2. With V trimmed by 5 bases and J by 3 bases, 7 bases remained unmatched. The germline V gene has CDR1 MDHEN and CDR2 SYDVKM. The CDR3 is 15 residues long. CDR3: CASSTPGLGTDTQYF. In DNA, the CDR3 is TGTGCCAGCAGTACTCCGGGACTAGGGACAGATACGCAGTATTTT.

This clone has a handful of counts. The CDR3 loop reads CASGRSEGSQPQHF. The CDR3 region has the DNA TGTGCCAGCGGCCGTTCGGAGGGTAGTCAGCCCCAGCATTTT. The chain has TRBV6-6 and TRBJ1-5; the D is unclear. With 8 bases removed from V and 6 bases from J, the gap between germline ends came to 17 bases. CDR1 and CDR2 from the germline V gene are MNHNY and SVGAGI (reference sequence). The CDR3 sequence is 14 residues long.

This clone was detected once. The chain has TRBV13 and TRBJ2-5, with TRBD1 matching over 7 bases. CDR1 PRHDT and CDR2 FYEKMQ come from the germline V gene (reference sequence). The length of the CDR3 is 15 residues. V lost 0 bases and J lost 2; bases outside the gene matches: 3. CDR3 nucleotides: TGTGCCAGCAGCTTAGGGACAGGGATACAAGAGACCCAGTACTTC. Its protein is CASSLGTGIQETQYF.

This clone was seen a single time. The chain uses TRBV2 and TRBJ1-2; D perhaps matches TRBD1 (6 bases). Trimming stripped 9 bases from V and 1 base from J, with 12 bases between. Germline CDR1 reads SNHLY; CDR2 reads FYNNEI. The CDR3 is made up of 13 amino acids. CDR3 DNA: TGTGCCAGAGGGCAGGGGAGTAACTATGGCTACACCTTC. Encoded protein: CARGQGSNYGYTF.